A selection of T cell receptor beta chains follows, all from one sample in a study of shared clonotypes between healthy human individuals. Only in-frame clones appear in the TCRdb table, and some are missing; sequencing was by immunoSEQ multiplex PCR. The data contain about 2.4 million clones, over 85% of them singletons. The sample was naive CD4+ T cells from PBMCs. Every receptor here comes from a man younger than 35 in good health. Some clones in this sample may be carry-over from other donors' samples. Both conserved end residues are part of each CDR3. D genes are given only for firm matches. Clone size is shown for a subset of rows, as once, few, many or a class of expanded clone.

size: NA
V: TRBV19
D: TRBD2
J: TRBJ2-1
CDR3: CASSWGGDNEQFF
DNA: TGTGCCAGTAGCTGGGGGGGAGACAATGAGCAGTTCTTC

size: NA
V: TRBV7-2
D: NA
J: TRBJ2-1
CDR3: CASSADRQSYNEQFF
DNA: TGTGCCAGCAGCGCGGACAGACAGTCTTACAATGAGCAGTTCTTC

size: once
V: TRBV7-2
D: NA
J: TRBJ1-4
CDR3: CASSLGSTSLRKLFF
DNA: TGTGCCAGCAGCTTAGGTTCAACATCTCTTCGAAAACTGTTTTTT

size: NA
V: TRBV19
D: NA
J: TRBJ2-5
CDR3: CASSIEEGETQYF
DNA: TGTGCCAGTAGTATAGAGGAGGGGGAGACCCAGTACTTC

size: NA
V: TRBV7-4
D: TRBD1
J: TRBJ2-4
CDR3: CASSPLGDRGLAKNIQYF
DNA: TGTGCCAGCAGCCCCCTCGGGGACAGGGGTTTAGCCAAAAACATTCAGTACTTC

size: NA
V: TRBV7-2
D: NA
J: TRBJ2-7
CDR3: CASSLGAGLIYEQYF
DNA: TGTGCCAGCAGCTTAGGTGCGGGCCTTATTTACGAGCAGTACTTC

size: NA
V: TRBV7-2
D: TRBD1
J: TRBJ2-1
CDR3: CASSLDRGNNEQFF
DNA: TGTGCCAGCAGCTTAGACAGGGGGAACAATGAGCAGTTCTTC

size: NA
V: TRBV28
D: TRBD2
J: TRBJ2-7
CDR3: CASSLATSDVYEQYF
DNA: TGTGCCAGCAGTTTAGCGACTAGCGACGTCTACGAGCAGTACTTC

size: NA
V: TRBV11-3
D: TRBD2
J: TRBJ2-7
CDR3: CASSLAGSGKYEQYF
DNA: TGTGCCAGCAGCTTAGCAGGCAGCGGGAAGTACGAGCAGTACTTC

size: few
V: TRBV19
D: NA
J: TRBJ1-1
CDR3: CASSIARRNTEAFF
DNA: TGTGCCAGTAGTATCGCCCGGCGCAACACTGAAGCTTTCTTT

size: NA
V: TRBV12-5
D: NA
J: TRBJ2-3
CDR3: CASGLTGTDTQYF
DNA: TGTGCTAGTGGGCTGACAGGCACAGATACGCAGTATTTT

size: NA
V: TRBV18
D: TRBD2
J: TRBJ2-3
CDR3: CASSISTSGSVDTQYF
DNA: TGTGCCAGCTCAATATCGACTAGCGGGAGCGTGGATACGCAGTATTTT

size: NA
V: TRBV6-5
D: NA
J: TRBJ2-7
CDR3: CASSTRSYEQYF
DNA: TGTGCCAGCAGTACCCGCTCCTACGAGCAGTACTTC

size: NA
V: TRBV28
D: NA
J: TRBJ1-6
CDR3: CASSFPSIQNSPLHF
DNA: TGTGCCAGCAGTTTCCCCTCCATCCAAAATTCACCCCTCCACTTT

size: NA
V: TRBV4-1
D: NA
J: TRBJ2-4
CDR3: CASSQGQAPNIQYF
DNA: TGCGCCAGCAGCCAAGGCCAGGCGCCAAACATTCAGTACTTC

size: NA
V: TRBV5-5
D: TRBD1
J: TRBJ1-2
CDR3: CASSFGQGDGYTF
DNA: TGTGCCAGCAGCTTTGGACAGGGCGACGGCTACACCTTC

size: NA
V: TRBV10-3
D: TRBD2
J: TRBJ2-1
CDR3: CAIRSGTSGLSYNEQFF
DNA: TGTGCCATCAGGTCCGGGACTAGCGGGCTTTCCTACAATGAGCAGTTCTTC

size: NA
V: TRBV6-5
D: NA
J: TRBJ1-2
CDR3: CASSRIPGGGTF
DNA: TGTGCCAGCAGTCGCATTCCCGGAGGAGGTACCTTC

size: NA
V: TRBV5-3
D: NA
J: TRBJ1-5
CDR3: CAREAGSNQPQHF
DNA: TGTGCCAGAGAAGCGGGGTCAAATCAGCCCCAGCATTTT

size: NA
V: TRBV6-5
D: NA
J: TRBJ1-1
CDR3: CASRGTSNTEAFF
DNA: TGTGCCAGCAGGGGGACATCCAACACTGAAGCTTTCTTT

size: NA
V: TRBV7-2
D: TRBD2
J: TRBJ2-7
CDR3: CASSLPSREWYEQYF
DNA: TGTGCCAGCAGCTTACCGTCGCGGGAGTGGTACGAGCAGTACTTC

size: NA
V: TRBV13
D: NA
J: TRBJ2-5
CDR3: CASSLDRETQYF
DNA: TGTGCCAGCAGCTTAGACCGAGAGACCCAGTACTTC

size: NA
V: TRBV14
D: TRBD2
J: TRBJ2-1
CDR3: CASSQTTSGMQFF
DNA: TGTGCCAGCAGCCAAACGACTAGCGGGATGCAGTTCTTC

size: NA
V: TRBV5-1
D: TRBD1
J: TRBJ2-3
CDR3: CASSSRDRAGTDTQYF
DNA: TGCGCCAGCAGCTCGAGGGACAGGGCCGGCACAGATACGCAGTATTTT

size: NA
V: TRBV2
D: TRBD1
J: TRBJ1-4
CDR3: CASAGTGGMGLFF
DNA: TGTGCCAGCGCCGGGACAGGGGGTATGGGGCTGTTTTTT

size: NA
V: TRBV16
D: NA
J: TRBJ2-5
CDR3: CASSQRGAGETQYF
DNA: TGTGCCAGCAGCCAACGCGGGGCTGGGGAGACCCAGTACTTC

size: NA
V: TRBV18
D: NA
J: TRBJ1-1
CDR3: CASSPRQDTEAFF
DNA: TGTGCCAGCTCACCACGACAGGACACTGAAGCTTTCTTT

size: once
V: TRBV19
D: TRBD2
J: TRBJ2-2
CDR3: CASSRGAGANTGELFF
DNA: TGTGCCAGTTCCAGGGGAGCGGGAGCGAACACCGGGGAGCTGTTTTTT

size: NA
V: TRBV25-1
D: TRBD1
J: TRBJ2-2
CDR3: CASASDRGRTGELFF
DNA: TGTGCCAGCGCGTCCGACAGGGGAAGGACCGGGGAGCTGTTTTTT

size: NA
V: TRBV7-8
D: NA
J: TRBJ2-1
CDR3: CASSLGVRRAGSYNEQFF
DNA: TGTGCCAGCAGCTTAGGCGTCCGGAGGGCCGGGTCCTACAATGAGCAGTTCTTC

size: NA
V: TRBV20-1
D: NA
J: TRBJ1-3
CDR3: CSASQGNTIYF
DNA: TGCAGTGCTAGCCAGGGAAACACCATATATTTT

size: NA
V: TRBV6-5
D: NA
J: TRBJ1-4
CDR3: CASSYSSDYREKLFF
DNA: TGTGCCAGCAGTTACTCTTCGGACTATCGCGAAAAACTGTTTTTT

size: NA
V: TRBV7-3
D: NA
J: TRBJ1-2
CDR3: CASSRYRGYGYTF
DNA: TGTGCCAGCAGCAGGTACAGAGGCTATGGCTACACCTTC

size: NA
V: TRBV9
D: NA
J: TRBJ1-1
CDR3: CASSVEGRGGTEAFF
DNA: TGTGCCAGCAGCGTAGAGGGTCGAGGGGGCACTGAAGCTTTCTTT

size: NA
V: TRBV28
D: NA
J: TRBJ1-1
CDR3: CASSPPRGGTEAFF
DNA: TGTGCCAGCAGCCCCCCCAGGGGTGGCACTGAAGCTTTCTTT

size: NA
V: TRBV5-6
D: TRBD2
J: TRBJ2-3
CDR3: CASSPRLAGDTDTQYF
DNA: TGTGCCAGCAGCCCACGACTAGCGGGAGATACAGATACGCAGTATTTT